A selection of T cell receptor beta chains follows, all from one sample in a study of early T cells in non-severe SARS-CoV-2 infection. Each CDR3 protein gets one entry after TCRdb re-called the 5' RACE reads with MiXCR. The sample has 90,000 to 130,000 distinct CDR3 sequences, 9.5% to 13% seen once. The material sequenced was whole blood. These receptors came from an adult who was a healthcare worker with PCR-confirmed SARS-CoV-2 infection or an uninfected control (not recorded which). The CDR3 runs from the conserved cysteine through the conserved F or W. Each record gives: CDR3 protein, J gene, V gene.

CASSPIPWDTEAFF TRBJ1-1 TRBV9
CSARDPVGGGVGEQYF TRBJ2-7 TRBV20-1
CASSRAGGATEAFF TRBJ1-1 TRBV12-3/TRBV12-4
CASSGTGGWYTEAFF TRBJ1-1 TRBV16
CASRPSSGNTIYF TRBJ1-3 TRBV19
CASSLEIAGGRSSYNEQFF TRBJ2-1 TRBV5-5
CSAREGTAYEQYF TRBJ2-7 TRBV20-1
CASSEYGGLAGEEQFF TRBJ2-1 TRBV25-1
CASSLSGHHYSYEQYF TRBJ2-7 TRBV12-3/TRBV12-4
CARSALTYTDTQYF TRBJ2-3 TRBV7-9
CASSASGTYQPQHF TRBJ1-5 TRBV10-2
CASGLAQKEGRLPQHF TRBJ1-5 TRBV12-5
CASSNRGVNQPQHF TRBJ1-5 TRBV19
CASSENEKLFF TRBJ1-4 TRBV11-2
CASSFPPRGAPLELFF TRBJ2-2 TRBV5-6
CASSLGLGYEQYF TRBJ2-7 TRBV27
CASRQLVSPLHF TRBJ1-6 TRBV12-3/TRBV12-4
CASSRGLAATGELFF TRBJ2-2 TRBV11-3
CASSPTRRQNGYTF TRBJ1-2 TRBV7-2
CASSPPGLDTGELFF TRBJ2-2 TRBV7-3
CASSPGSSYEQYF TRBJ2-7 TRBV27
CASSPLLNTEAFF TRBJ1-1 TRBV3-1
CASSPGGTGRRTEAFF TRBJ1-1 TRBV5-1
CASIDRQGPNTEAFF TRBJ1-1 TRBV5-1
CASIQGYSPLHF TRBJ1-6 TRBV6-6
CASSQDFGDSEAFF TRBJ1-1 TRBV4-2